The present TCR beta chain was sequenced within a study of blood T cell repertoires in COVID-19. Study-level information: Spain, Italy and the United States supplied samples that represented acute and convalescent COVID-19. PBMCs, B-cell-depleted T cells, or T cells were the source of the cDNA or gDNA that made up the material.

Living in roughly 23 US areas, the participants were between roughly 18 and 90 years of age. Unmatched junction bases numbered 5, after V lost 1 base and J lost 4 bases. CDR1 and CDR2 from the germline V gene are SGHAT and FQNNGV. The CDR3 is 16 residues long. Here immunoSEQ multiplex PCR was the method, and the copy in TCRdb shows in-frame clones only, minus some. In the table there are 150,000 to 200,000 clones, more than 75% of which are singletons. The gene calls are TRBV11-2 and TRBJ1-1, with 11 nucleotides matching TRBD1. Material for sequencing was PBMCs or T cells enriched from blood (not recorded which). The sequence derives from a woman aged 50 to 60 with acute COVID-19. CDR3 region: CASSLGGQGASTEAFF. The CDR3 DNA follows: TGTGCCAGCAGCTTAGGCGGACAGGGGGCCAGCACTGAAGCTTTCTTT.